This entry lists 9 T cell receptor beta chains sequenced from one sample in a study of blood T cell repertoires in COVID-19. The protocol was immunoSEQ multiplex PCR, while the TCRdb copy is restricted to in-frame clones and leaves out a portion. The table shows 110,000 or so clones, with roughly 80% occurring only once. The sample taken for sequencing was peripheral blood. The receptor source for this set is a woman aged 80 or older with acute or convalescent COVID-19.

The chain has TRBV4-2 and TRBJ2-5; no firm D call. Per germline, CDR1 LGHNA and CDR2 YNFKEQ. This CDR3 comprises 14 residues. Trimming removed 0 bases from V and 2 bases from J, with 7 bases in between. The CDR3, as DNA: TGTGCCAGCAGCCAAGACCCCGGGCAAGAGACCCAGTACTTC. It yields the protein CASSQDPGQETQYF.

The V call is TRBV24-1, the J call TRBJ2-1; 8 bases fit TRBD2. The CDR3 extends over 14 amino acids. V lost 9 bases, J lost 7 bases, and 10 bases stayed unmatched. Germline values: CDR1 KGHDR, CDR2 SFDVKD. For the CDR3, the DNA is TGTGCCACCGCGGACGCGGGAGGCCATAATGAGCAGTTCTTC. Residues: CATADAGGHNEQFF.

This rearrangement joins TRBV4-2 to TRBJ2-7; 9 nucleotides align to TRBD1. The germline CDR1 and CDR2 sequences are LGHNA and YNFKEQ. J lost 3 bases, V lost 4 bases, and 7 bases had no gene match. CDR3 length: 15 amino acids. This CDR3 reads CASSRGQGINYEQYF. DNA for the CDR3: TGTGCCAGCAGCCGGGGACAGGGAATTAACTACGAGCAGTACTTC.

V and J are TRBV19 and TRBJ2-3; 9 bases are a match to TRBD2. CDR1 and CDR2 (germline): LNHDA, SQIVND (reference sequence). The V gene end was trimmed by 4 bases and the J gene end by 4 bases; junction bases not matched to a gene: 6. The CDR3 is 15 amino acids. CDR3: CASSTFSGSADTQYF. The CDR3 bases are TGTGCCAGTAGTACCTTTAGCGGGAGTGCAGATACGCAGTATTTT.

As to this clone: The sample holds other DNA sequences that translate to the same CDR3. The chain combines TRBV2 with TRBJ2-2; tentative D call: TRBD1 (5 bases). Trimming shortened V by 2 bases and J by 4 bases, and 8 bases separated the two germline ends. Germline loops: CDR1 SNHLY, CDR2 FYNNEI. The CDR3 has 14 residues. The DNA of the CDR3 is TGTGCCAGCAGTGAAAGACAGATCACCGGGGAGCTGTTTTTT. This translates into CASSERQITGELFF.

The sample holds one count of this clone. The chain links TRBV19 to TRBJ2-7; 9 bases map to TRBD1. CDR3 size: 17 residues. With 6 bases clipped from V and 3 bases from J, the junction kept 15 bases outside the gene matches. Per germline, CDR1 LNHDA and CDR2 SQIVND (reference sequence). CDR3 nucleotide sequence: TGTGCCAGTAGCCGAACATCCTCGGGACAGGGCCTCTACGAGCAGTACTTC. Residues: CASSRTSSGQGLYEQYF.

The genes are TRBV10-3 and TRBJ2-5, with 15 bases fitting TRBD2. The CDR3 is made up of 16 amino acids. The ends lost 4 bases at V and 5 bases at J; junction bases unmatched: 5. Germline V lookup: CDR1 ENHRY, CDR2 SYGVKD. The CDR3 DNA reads TGTGCCATCAGTGGGACTAGCGGGAGGGCCGGGGAGACCCAGTACTTC. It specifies CAISGTSGRAGETQYF.

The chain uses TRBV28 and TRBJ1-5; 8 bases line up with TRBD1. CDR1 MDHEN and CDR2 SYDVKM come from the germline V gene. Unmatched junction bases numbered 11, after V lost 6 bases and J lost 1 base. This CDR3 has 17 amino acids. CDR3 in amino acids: CASRENRGAVSNQPQHF. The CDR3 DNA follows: TGTGCCAGCAGAGAAAACAGGGGGGCAGTCAGCAATCAGCCCCAGCATTTT.

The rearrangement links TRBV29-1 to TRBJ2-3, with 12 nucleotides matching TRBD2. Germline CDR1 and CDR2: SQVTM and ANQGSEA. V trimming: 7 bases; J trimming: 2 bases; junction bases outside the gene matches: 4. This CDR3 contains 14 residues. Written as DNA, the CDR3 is TGCAGCGGTGGACTAGCGGGAATCACAGATACGCAGTATTTT. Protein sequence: CSGGLAGITDTQYF.